This TCR beta chain derives from a study of molecular identifiers for immune sequencing clone quantification. For this clonotype: Its antigen is undetermined. One end of the junction varies from germline; a read error may be responsible.

Study conclusions and caveats: In naive cells, under 1% of molecules belonged to clones above 20 RNA copies, against over 97% in effector cells.

TCRdb called the PCR reads again in MiXCR, with one record for every CDR3 protein. The data hold 600,000 to 650,000 distinct CDR3 sequences, with 15% to 20% observed a single time. This clonotype was sampled from a human donor in good health. Some libraries in this study had Jurkat cell RNA spiked in. The sequenced material came from naive CD8+ T cells from blood, with Jurkat cell RNA spiked in. Subset in this sample: FACS-sorted CD8+CD4-CCR7+CD45RA+ naive T cells.

CDR3 bases: TGTGCCAGCAGCCAAGGGACTAGCGGGAATCTAGCCAAAAACATTCAGTGCTTC. This sequence encodes CASSQGTSGNLAKNIQCF. The gene calls are TRBV3-1 and TRBJ2-4, with 12 bases identical to TRBD2. Germline V gives CDR1 LGHDT, CDR2 YNNKEL (reference sequence). The CDR3 loop spans 18 amino acids.